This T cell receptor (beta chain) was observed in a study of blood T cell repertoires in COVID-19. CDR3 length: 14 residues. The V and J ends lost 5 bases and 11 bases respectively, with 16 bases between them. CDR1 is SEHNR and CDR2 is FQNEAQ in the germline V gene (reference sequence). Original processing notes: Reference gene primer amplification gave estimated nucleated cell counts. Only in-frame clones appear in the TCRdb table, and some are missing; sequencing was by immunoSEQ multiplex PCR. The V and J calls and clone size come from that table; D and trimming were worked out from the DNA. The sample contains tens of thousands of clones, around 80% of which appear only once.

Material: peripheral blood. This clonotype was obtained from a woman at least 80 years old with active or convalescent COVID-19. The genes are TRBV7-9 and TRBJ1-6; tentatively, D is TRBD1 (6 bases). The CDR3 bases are TGTGCCAGCAGCGCAGAGGGGGTCAACCCACCCCTCCACTTT. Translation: CASSAEGVNPPLHF. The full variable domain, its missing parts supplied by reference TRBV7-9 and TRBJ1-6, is DTGVSQNPRHKITKRGQNVTFRCDPISEHNRLYWYRQTLGQGPEFLTYFQNEAQLEKSRLLSDRFSAERPKGSFSTLEIQRTEQGDSAMYLCASSAEGVNPPLHFGNGTRLTVT.